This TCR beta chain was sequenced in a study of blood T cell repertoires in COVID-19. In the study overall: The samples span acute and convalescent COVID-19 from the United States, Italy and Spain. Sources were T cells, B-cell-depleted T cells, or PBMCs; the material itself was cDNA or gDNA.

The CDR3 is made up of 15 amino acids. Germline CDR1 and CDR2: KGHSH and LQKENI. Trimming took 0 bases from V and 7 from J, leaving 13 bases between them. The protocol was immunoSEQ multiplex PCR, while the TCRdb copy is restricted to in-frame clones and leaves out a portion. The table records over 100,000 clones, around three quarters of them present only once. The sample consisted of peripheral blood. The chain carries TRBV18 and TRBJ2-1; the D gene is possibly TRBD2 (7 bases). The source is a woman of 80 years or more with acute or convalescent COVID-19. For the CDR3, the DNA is TGTGCCAGCTCACCACCGGTAGGGGGAGGGAATGAGCAGTTCTTC. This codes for CASSPPVGGGNEQFF.